The 17 T cell receptor beta chains reported below all come from one sample, sequenced in a study of shared clonotypes between healthy human individuals. CD45RO-negative CD8 cells positively selected for CCR7 made up the naive population, which excluded terminally differentiated effector memory CD45RA+ cells. Profiling relied on immunoSEQ multiplex PCR, and the TCRdb table lists in-frame clones only, not all of them. The data show 550,000 to 750,000 clones, 95% to 96% seen once. The sequencing sample was made of naive CD8+ T cells sorted from blood. All receptors come from a woman in her 30s in good health.

The chain links TRBV11-2 to TRBJ2-1, with D unresolved. The CDR3 length is 12 residues. V was shortened by 0 bases and J by 9 bases, with 6 bases between the two germline ends. Germline CDR1 SGHAT, CDR2 FQNNGV. The CDR3 is CASSLDRPEQFF. CDR3 sequence (DNA): TGTGCCAGCAGCTTAGATCGTCCTGAGCAGTTCTTC.

V is TRBV28 and J is TRBJ1-4; no firm D call. Between the trimmed V and J ends, which lost 6 bases and 3 bases, there was a span of 5 bases. Germline values: CDR1 MDHEN, CDR2 SYDVKM. The length of the CDR3 is 12 residues. The CDR3: CASSLANEKLFF. The CDR3, as DNA: TGTGCCAGCAGCTTGGCTAATGAAAAACTGTTTTTT. Full variable domain (rest looked up from reference TRBV28 and TRBJ1-4): DVKVTQSSRYLVKRTGEKVFLECVQDMDHENMFWYRQDPGLGLRLIYFSYDVKMKEKGDIPEGYSVSREKKERFSLILESASTNQTSMYLCASSLANEKLFFGSGTQLSVL.

This clone was recorded once. The chain has TRBV20-1 and TRBJ2-7, with a tentative D call TRBD1 (5 bases). Trimming removed 1 base from V and 5 bases from J, with 6 bases in between. The CDR3 runs to 11 residues. Looked up from germline, CDR1 is DFQATT and CDR2 is SNEGSKA (reference sequence). CDR3: CSARAGNEQYF. As DNA, the CDR3 is TGCAGTGCTAGAGCAGGGAACGAGCAGTACTTC.

V and J are TRBV28 and TRBJ2-3, with D uncertain. Deletions cut 5 bases from V and 0 bases from J, with 6 bases between. CDR3 size: 13 residues. Germline lookup yields CDR1 MDHEN and CDR2 SYDVKM. The CDR3 region is CASSPDSTDTQYF. CDR3 DNA sequence: TGTGCCAGCAGTCCCGACAGCACAGATACGCAGTATTTT.

The count of this clone is one. The chain uses TRBV29-1 and TRBJ1-2, with 10 bases lining up with TRBD1. With V trimmed by 6 bases and J by 8 bases, 9 bases remained unmatched. Germline V CDR1 and CDR2: SQVTM, ANQGSEA. The length of the CDR3 is 13 residues. This chain's CDR3 is CSVHSGTGEGYTF. The CDR3 DNA sequence: TGCAGCGTCCACTCCGGGACAGGGGAAGGCTACACCTTC.

The rearrangement uses TRBV28 and TRBJ1-5; 10 positions match TRBD1. The CDR3 extends over 15 amino acids. The V gene's germline CDR1 is MDHEN and CDR2 SYDVKM. V lost 2 bases and J lost 6; bases outside the gene matches: 4. DNA for the CDR3: TGTGCCAGCAGTTTACGGGACAGGGGAATTCAGCCCCAGCATTTT. The encoded protein is CASSLRDRGIQPQHF.

The gene calls are TRBV9 and TRBJ1-1; no reliable D call. Trimming left V 3 bases short and J 0 bases short, with 12 bases between. The CDR3 is made up of 15 amino acids. Germline V CDR1 and CDR2: SGDLS, YYNGEE. The CDR3 sequence: CASSGGGSVNTEAFF. In DNA form, the CDR3 reads TGTGCCAGCAGCGGTGGCGGGTCAGTGAACACTGAAGCTTTCTTT. Together with reference TRBV9 and TRBJ1-1, the CDR3 gives the full variable domain: DSGVTQTPKHLITATGQRVTLRCSPRSGDLSVYWYQQSLDQGLQFLIQYYNGEERAKGNILERFSAQQFPDLHSELNLSSLELGDSALYFCASSGGGSVNTEAFFGQGTRLTVV.

The chain uses TRBV7-3 and TRBJ2-2; the D is unclear. This CDR3 comprises 14 residues. Trimming removed 0 bases from V and 7 bases from J, with 9 bases in between. CDR1 and CDR2 (germline): SGHTA, FQGTGA. The CDR3 DNA reads TGTGCCAGCAGCTTAACAGGCCCCGGCGGGGAGCTGTTTTTT. Amino acids: CASSLTGPGGELFF.

The gene calls are TRBV28 and TRBJ1-4; 8 nucleotides line up with TRBD1. CDR3 size: 14 residues. The V segment lost 4 bases and the J segment 6 bases; nucleotides outside the gene matches: 4. The germline V gene encodes CDR1 MDHEN and CDR2 SYDVKM. The CDR3, as DNA: TGTGCCAGCAGTTACCCAGGGGGCGATGAAAAACTGTTTTTT. Translated, it gives CASSYPGGDEKLFF.

V is TRBV25-1 and J is TRBJ1-2, with TRBD1 matching 9 bases. V lost 4 bases, J lost 3 bases, and 6 bases stayed unmatched. This CDR3 is 15 amino acids long. The V gene's germline CDR1 is MGHDK and CDR2 SYGVNS. CDR3 region: CASSGYRGRDYGYTF. As DNA, the CDR3 is TGTGCCAGCAGTGGATACAGGGGGCGGGACTATGGCTACACCTTC.

In this sample, this clone turned up once. V and J are TRBV4-2 and TRBJ2-3; D is uncertain. The V end was cut by 0 bases, the J end by 0 bases, with 22 bases between. In germline, CDR1 is LGHNA, CDR2 YNFKEQ. The CDR3 sequence is 20 residues long. The CDR3 DNA sequence: TGTGCCAGCAGCCAAGATATAACGGCCAGATCTGAGTCGAGCACAGATACGCAGTATTTT. Its translation: CASSQDITARSESSTDTQYF.

This clone occurred once. The chain uses TRBV12-5 and TRBJ2-1; 7 positions agree with TRBD2. CDR1 and CDR2 from the germline V gene are LGHNT and FRNRAP. This CDR3 is built from 13 residues. V shed 7 bases, J shed 3 bases, and the junction held 3 bases outside the gene matches. The CDR3 DNA sequence: TGTGCTAGTGCCGCTAGCGGCTACAATGAGCAGTTCTTC. Translating it yields CASAASGYNEQFF.

Note on this clone: Just one base apart from a much larger clone, this may be a read error. This chain links TRBV7-8 with TRBJ2-1; no reliable D call. The CDR3 loop spans 11 amino acids. Per the germline V gene, CDR1 is SGHVS and CDR2 is FQNEAQ. V was trimmed by 5 bases and J by 4 bases, leaving 3 bases between them. The CDR3, as DNA: TGTGCCAGCAGCACATACAATGAGCAGTTCTTC. Its translation: CASSTYNEQFF.

The chain has TRBV15 and TRBJ2-5; no reliable D call. Trimming removed 5 bases at V and 5 bases at J, with 18 bases between. Germline lookup yields CDR1 LNHNV and CDR2 YYDKDF (reference sequence). The CDR3 loop spans 15 amino acids. The CDR3 loop is CATSDMGATRETQYF. The CDR3 nucleotides are TGTGCCACCAGCGACATGGGCGCGACTCGGGAGACCCAGTACTTC.

This rearrangement joins TRBV5-6 to TRBJ2-7, with 7 bases identical to TRBD1. CDR1 is SGHDT and CDR2 is YYEEEE in the germline V gene. V was pared by 1 base and J by 6 bases, with 1 base of the junction left unmatched. The CDR3 consists of 12 residues. CDR3 nucleotide sequence: TGTGCCAGCAGCTTGAGGGGGCTCGAGCAGTACTTC. Translating gives CASSLRGLEQYF.

The V call is TRBV27, the J call TRBJ2-7, with 10 nucleotides matching TRBD2. The V gene end was trimmed by 1 base and the J gene end by 4 bases; junction bases not matched to a gene: 10. The germline CDR1 and CDR2 sequences are MNHEY and SMNVEV (reference sequence). CDR3 length: 17 residues. CDR3 amino acids: CASSLYPSGSGAYEQYF. CDR3 sequence (DNA): TGTGCCAGCAGTTTATATCCTAGCGGGAGCGGCGCGTACGAGCAGTACTTC.

The V gene is TRBV7-8, the J gene TRBJ2-1, with TRBD2 matching over 8 bases. CDR1 is SGHVS and CDR2 is FQNEAQ in the germline V gene. This CDR3 comprises 15 residues. J was trimmed by 7 bases and V by 1 base; bases with no gene match: 6. As DNA, the CDR3 is TGTGCCAGCAGCTTAGAGCGGGAGTTAGATAATGAGCAGTTCTTC. Residues: CASSLERELDNEQFF.